A selection of T cell receptor beta chains follows, all from one sample in a study of T-cell reconstitution after alpha-beta-depleted transplantation in children. TCRdb redid the calling of the PCR reads with MiXCR, one entry per CDR3 protein. The table shows hundreds of thousands of distinct CDR3 sequences, with around 16% occurring only once. This sample comprised PBMCs from the stem cell graft donor, obtained from the stem cell graft. Every receptor here comes from a human donor who donated a stem cell graft to a child with acute myeloid leukemia. Both conserved end residues are part of each CDR3. The D gene is left open where the match is weak. Rows give clone size only sometimes, using once, few, many, or a class for an expanded clone.

- | many | TRBJ1-2 | TRBV5-8 | CASTLTVGDGYTF | TGTGCCAGCACCTTGACCGTTGGGGATGGCTACACCTTC
- | few | TRBJ1-1 | TRBV12-3/TRBV12-4 | CASSPIARVNTEAFF | TGTGCCAGCAGTCCAATAGCCCGAGTGAACACTGAAGCTTTCTTT
- | many | TRBJ1-5 | TRBV20-1 | CSAERGVGQPQHF | TGCAGTGCCGAGAGGGGGGTTGGGCAGCCCCAGCATTTT
TRBD1 | - | TRBJ2-2 | TRBV4-2 | CASSPTGAYTGELFF | TGTGCCAGCAGCCCGACAGGGGCCTACACCGGGGAGCTGTTTTTT
TRBD2 | few | TRBJ2-1 | TRBV12-5 | CASVPGGYNEQFF | TGTGCTAGTGTCCCGGGGGGCTACAATGAGCAGTTCTTC
- | many | TRBJ2-5 | TRBV12-3/TRBV12-4 | CASSPGLLIF | TGTGCCAGCAGTCCTGGACTCCTGATCTTC
TRBD1 | - | TRBJ1-6 | TRBV7-9 | CASSSNDRELDSPLHF | TGTGCCAGCAGCTCAAACGACAGGGAACTCGATTCACCCCTCCACTTT
- | many | TRBJ2-5 | TRBV20-1 | CSARELEWGQETQYF | TGCAGTGCTAGAGAACTAGAATGGGGGCAAGAGACCCAGTACTTC
- | many | TRBJ1-2 | TRBV20-1 | CSARKQGLGGYTF | TGCAGTGCTAGAAAACAGGGCCTAGGTGGCTACACCTTC
TRBD1 | - | TRBJ1-4 | TRBV5-6 | CASSRPGQGEKLFF | TGTGCCAGCAGCCGCCCGGGACAGGGGGAAAAACTGTTTTTT
- | - | TRBJ2-7 | TRBV15 | CATSRDGGLLNLYEQYF | TGTGCCACCAGCAGAGATGGCGGGTTACTTAACCTCTACGAGCAGTACTTC
TRBD1 | many | TRBJ1-1 | TRBV12-3/TRBV12-4 | CASSQRQGGLNTEAFF | TGTGCCAGCAGTCAGAGACAGGGGGGGTTGAACACTGAAGCTTTCTTT
- | many | TRBJ1-4 | TRBV6-5 | CASSYSPQGREKLFF | TGTGCCAGCAGTTACTCGCCGCAGGGGAGGGAAAAACTGTTTTTT
- | few | TRBJ1-2 | TRBV7-2 | CASTQSQGPFRYTF | TGTGCCAGCACCCAAAGTCAAGGGCCCTTCCGGTACACCTTC
TRBD2 | - | TRBJ2-1 | TRBV4-3 | CASSRKPSGGNNEQFF | TGCGCCAGCAGCCGGAAACCTAGCGGGGGGAACAATGAGCAGTTCTTC
- | many | TRBJ2-1 | TRBV19 | CASSSQAVPYEQFF | TGTGCCAGTAGTAGTCAGGCGGTCCCTTATGAGCAGTTCTTC
TRBD2 | many | TRBJ2-1 | TRBV20-1 | CSAISGGLYNEQFF | TGCAGTGCTATTAGCGGGGGACTTTACAATGAGCAGTTCTTC
TRBD1 | many | TRBJ2-5 | TRBV4-2 | CASSQDIGTVETQYF | TGTGCCAGCAGCCAAGACATCGGGACAGTAGAGACCCAGTACTTC
TRBD1 | - | TRBJ1-6 | TRBV20-1 | CSASALGQGAAPLHF | TGCAGTGCTAGTGCCCTCGGACAGGGGGCTGCACCCCTCCACTTT
TRBD1 | - | TRBJ1-1 | TRBV27 | CASSQTGGYTEAFF | TGTGCCAGCAGTCAGACAGGGGGCTACACTGAAGCTTTCTTT
- | - | TRBJ2-6 | TRBV6-1 | CASSDPNMSGANVLTF | TGTGCCAGCAGTGACCCCAATATGTCTGGGGCCAACGTCCTGACTTTC
- | few | TRBJ2-3 | TRBV6-5 | CASSYSPTSSTDTQYF | TGTGCCAGCAGTTACTCCCCGACATCCAGCACAGATACGCAGTATTTT
- | few | TRBJ2-5 | TRBV6-1 | CASRRGGKETQYF | TGTGCCAGCCGTCGAGGGGGGAAAGAGACCCAGTACTTC
- | - | TRBJ2-2 | TRBV7-2 | CASSLRPINTGELFF | TGTGCCAGCAGCCTGCGACCCATTAACACCGGGGAGCTGTTTTTT
TRBD1 | few | TRBJ1-5 | TRBV20-1 | CSASPGQVGNQPQHF | TGCAGTGCTAGCCCCGGACAGGTTGGAAATCAGCCCCAGCATTTT
- | many | TRBJ1-5 | TRBV20-1 | CSARREGPPSTERNQPQHF | TGCAGTGCTAGACGAGAGGGGCCCCCGTCCACGGAACGCAATCAGCCCCAGCATTTT
- | many | TRBJ2-1 | TRBV10-3 | CAISARDGYYNEQFF | TGTGCCATCAGTGCCCGGGACGGATACTACAATGAGCAGTTCTTC
TRBD2 | - | TRBJ2-1 | TRBV20-1 | CSADGPSGGAVFF | TGCAGTGCGGACGGGCCTAGCGGGGGGGCCGTGTTCTTC
- | - | TRBJ2-5 | TRBV6-1 | CASKSGGAETQYF | TGTGCCAGCAAATCTGGGGGGGCGGAGACCCAGTACTTC
TRBD1 | many | TRBJ1-1 | TRBV12-3/TRBV12-4 | CASSSRQGSNTEAFF | TGTGCCAGCAGTTCGCGACAGGGTTCGAACACTGAAGCTTTCTTT
TRBD1 | - | TRBJ1-1 | TRBV4-3 | CASSRGGSGGTEAFF | TGCGCCAGCAGCCGGGGAGGGTCAGGGGGCACTGAAGCTTTCTTT
- | few | TRBJ1-5 | TRBV20-1 | CSARSLGGRQPQHF | TGCAGTGCTAGAAGTTTGGGGGGTAGACAGCCCCAGCATTTT
- | many | TRBJ1-2 | TRBV29-1 | CSVDWAGPDYGYTF | TGCAGCGTTGATTGGGCAGGGCCGGACTATGGCTACACCTTC
- | - | TRBJ2-7 | TRBV7-9 | CASSLTAGASSEQYF | TGTGCCAGCAGCTTAACGGCCGGGGCTAGCTCCGAGCAGTACTTC
- | few | TRBJ2-2 | TRBV7-9 | CASSFTMDPGELFF | TGTGCCAGCAGCTTTACGATGGATCCCGGGGAGCTGTTTTTT
- | - | TRBJ2-1 | TRBV10-2 | CASRNNSRNYRFHYNEQFF | TGCGCCAGCAGAAACAATTCGAGGAACTACCGATTCCACTACAATGAGCAGTTCTTC
- | few | TRBJ1-2 | TRBV3-1 | CASSRDTGYGYTF | TGTGCCAGCAGCCGGGACACTGGCTATGGCTACACCTTC
- | few | TRBJ2-6 | TRBV5-1 | CASQDSSGANVLTF | TGCGCCAGCCAGGACAGCTCTGGGGCCAACGTCCTGACTTTC
TRBD2 | many | TRBJ2-7 | TRBV20-1 | CSALRGLAGASSYEQYF | TGCAGTGCCTTGCGGGGACTAGCGGGGGCCTCTTCCTACGAGCAGTACTTC
TRBD2 | few | TRBJ2-3 | TRBV20-1 | CSAWLAGRGDTQYF | TGCAGTGCTTGGCTAGCGGGGAGGGGAGATACGCAGTATTTT
- | many | TRBJ2-3 | TRBV12-3/TRBV12-4 | CASSPSRTYTQYF | TGTGCCAGCAGCCCCTCGCGCACTTATACGCAGTATTTT
TRBD2 | few | TRBJ2-1 | TRBV27 | CASSSLAVGHEQFF | TGTGCCAGCAGTTCTCTAGCGGTTGGCCATGAGCAGTTCTTC
- | few | TRBJ1-4 | TRBV12-3/TRBV12-4 | CASILRGTNEKLFF | TGTGCCAGCATCCTCCGGGGTACTAATGAAAAACTGTTTTTT
TRBD1 | few | TRBJ1-1 | TRBV5-1 | CASSRTGGEWRATEAFF | TGCGCCAGCAGCCGGACAGGGGGTGAATGGAGGGCCACTGAAGCTTTCTTT
TRBD2 | many | TRBJ2-1 | TRBV12-3/TRBV12-4 | CASSPLAGGQGEQFF | TGTGCCAGCAGCCCTCTAGCGGGGGGGCAGGGTGAGCAGTTCTTC
- | - | TRBJ2-1 | TRBV6-1 | CASSVLMGGNEQFF | TGTGCCAGCAGTGTTCTAATGGGGGGCAATGAGCAGTTCTTC
- | - | TRBJ1-1 | TRBV7-8 | CASHVIGNTEAFF | TGTGCCAGCCACGTCATAGGGAACACTGAAGCTTTCTTT
TRBD2 | few | TRBJ2-3 | TRBV10-3 | CAISDFGLAGGFTDTQYF | TGTGCCATCAGTGACTTCGGACTAGCGGGGGGCTTCACAGATACGCAGTATTTT
- | few | TRBJ1-5 | TRBV9 | CASSPGGWQPQHF | TGTGCCAGCAGCCCCGGGGGGTGGCAGCCCCAGCATTTT
- | many | TRBJ1-1 | TRBV20-1 | CSARYTYQAFF | TGCAGTGCTAGGTACACTTACCAAGCTTTCTTT
- | - | TRBJ1-2 | TRBV7-2 | CASSLRREGFNYGYTF | TGTGCCAGCAGCTTACGCCGGGAAGGATTTAACTATGGCTACACCTTC
- | - | TRBJ2-5 | TRBV7-9 | CASSLGRVSQETQYF | TGTGCCAGCAGCTTAGGTAGGGTGTCTCAAGAGACCCAGTACTTC
- | - | TRBJ1-4 | TRBV20-1 | CSAQYSEKLFF | TGCAGTGCCCAATACAGTGAAAAACTGTTTTTT
TRBD1 | few | TRBJ1-4 | TRBV20-1 | CSAIPGQGTEKLFF | TGCAGTGCTATTCCGGGACAGGGAACTGAAAAACTGTTTTTT
TRBD2 | many | TRBJ2-1 | TRBV20-1 | CSAIVLAGSANEQFF | TGCAGTGCCATTGTACTAGCGGGATCTGCAAATGAGCAGTTCTTC
TRBD2 | few | TRBJ2-1 | TRBV29-1 | CSVEDPRPGLAGEEYNEQFF | TGCAGCGTTGAAGACCCCCGTCCGGGACTAGCGGGGGAGGAGTACAATGAGCAGTTCTTC